This record concerns one T cell receptor beta chain sequence. The target antigen is unknown. This specimen comes from a study of long-term antiretroviral therapy in people with HIV. General study findings and limits: All time points showed a repertoire dominated by clones expanded before ART.

Each donor had at least one pre-ART and at least two post-ART PBMC samples. Treatment for all HIV-infected participants took place in the United States. The assay used was immunoSEQ (version v3.0), run at survey level. Only in-frame clones appear in the TCRdb table, and some are missing; sequencing was by immunoSEQ multiplex PCR. The sample lists around 6,500 clones; approximately 70% were seen once. Looked up from germline, CDR1 is GTSNPN and CDR2 is SVGIG (reference sequence). This CDR3 spans 13 amino acids. The V gene lost 0 bases and the J gene lost 5 bases, with 8 bases spanning the gap. The specimen comprised unsorted PBMCs, sampled 0.2 years after starting antiretroviral therapy. This sequence was found in a man aged 40-49 years with HIV. The chain carries TRBV30 and TRBJ1-5; D gene unclear. CDR3 sequence reads: CAWSVNLDQPQHF. CDR3 DNA: TGTGCCTGGAGTGTAAATCTGGATCAGCCCCAGCATTTT. Drawing the rest from reference TRBV30 and TRBJ1-5, the complete variable domain is SQTIHQWPATLVQPVGSPLSLECTVEGTSNPNLYWYRQAAGRGLQLLFYSVGIGQISSEVPQNLSASRPQDRQFILSSKKLLLSDSGFYLCAWSVNLDQPQHFGDGTRLSIL.